This TCR beta chain was recovered during a study of shared clonotypes between healthy human individuals. The CDR3 consists of 12 residues. The V gene's germline CDR1 is SQVTM and CDR2 ANQGSEA. V lost 6 bases to trimming and J lost 9 bases, with 17 bases between them. Donors were healthy HIV-negative adults without recently reported acute infections or vaccinations. The donors were all Caucasian adults (living in Nashville, Tennessee). In this sample, this clone turned up a few times. A far larger clone is only one base removed, so a read error is likely. Using ten immunoSEQ deep assay plates, investigators sequenced unsorted PBMC DNA. TCRdb's copy holds only in-frame clones and misses some; the assay was immunoSEQ multiplex PCR. The sample records fewer than 650,000 clones, over 65% being singletons.

The sequence was obtained from a woman aged 40-49 years in good health. Some clones in this sample may be carry-over from other donors' samples. The sequenced material came from PBMCs. The rearrangement uses TRBV29-1 and TRBJ1-1; a weak D match, TRBD1 (5 bases). CDR3 amino acids: CSVGDGLAKAFF. The CDR3, as DNA: TGCAGCGTCGGGGACGGCCTGGCTAAAGCTTTCTTT.